The clone carrying this T cell receptor (beta chain) has just a few counts. The CDR3 sequence is 14 residues long. Germline V CDR1 and CDR2: ENHRY, SYGVKD. V gave up 3 bases and J gave up 3 bases; unmatched junction bases: 5. One entry per CDR3 protein, called by TCRdb with MiXCR from the 5' RACE reads. The profile shows 30,000 to 40,000 distinct CDR3 sequences, roughly 24% of them singletons. This sequence originates from a female donor with breast cancer. The rearrangement links TRBV10-3 to TRBJ2-7, with 7 bases lining up with TRBD2. What was sequenced was naive CD4+ T cells sorted from a lymph node. Subset noted: naive CD4+ T cells, CD4+CD45RA+CD25-. The CDR3 here is CAISDGLENYEQYF. CDR3 in DNA: TGTGCCATCAGTGATGGACTAGAGAACTACGAGCAGTACTTC.